This TCR beta chain was profiled in a study of blood T cell repertoires in COVID-19. In the study overall: Researchers got acute and convalescent COVID-19 samples from the United States, Italy and Spain. The cDNA or gDNA used as material had been derived from T cells, B-cell-depleted T cells, or PBMCs.

Per the study methods: Amplifying reference gene primers gave estimates of nucleated cell counts. TCRdb's copy holds only in-frame clones and misses some; the assay was immunoSEQ multiplex PCR. Clonal size and the V and J genes are those of that table, whereas D and trimming came from the DNA. This repertoire shows around 230,000 clones, about four fifths found once; its top ten account for 2% to 3%. This CDR3 has 15 residues. Trimming took off 7 bases at V and 0 bases at J, with 13 bases between the two ends. The germline V gene encodes CDR1 MNHEY and CDR2 SVGAGI. This clone was observed a handful of times.

The receptor's source is a woman aged 40 to 55 with active or convalescent COVID-19. The rearrangement uses TRBV6-5 and TRBJ1-5; a possible D gene is TRBD1 (6 bases). Material: peripheral blood. The CDR3 reads CASKAGDYSNQPQHF. The DNA of the CDR3 is TGTGCCAGCAAGGCAGGGGACTATAGCAATCAGCCCCAGCATTTT.